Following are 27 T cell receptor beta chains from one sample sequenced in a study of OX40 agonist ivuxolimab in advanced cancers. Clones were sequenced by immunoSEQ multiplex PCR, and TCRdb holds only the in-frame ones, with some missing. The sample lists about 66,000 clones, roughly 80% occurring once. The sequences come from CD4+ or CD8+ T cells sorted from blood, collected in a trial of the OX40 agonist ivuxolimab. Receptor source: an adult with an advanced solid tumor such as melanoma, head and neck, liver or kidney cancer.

In nucleotides, the CDR3 is TGTGCCAGCAGTTCAAAAAGGGGTTCGGGGGCCTACGAGCAGTACTTC. It translates to CASSSKRGSGAYEQYF. The chain recombines TRBV28 with TRBJ2-7; possible D gene TRBD2, 6 bases. Trimming removed 4 bases at V and 2 bases at J, with 18 bases between. Germline lookup yields CDR1 MDHEN and CDR2 SYDVKM. CDR3 length: 16 residues.

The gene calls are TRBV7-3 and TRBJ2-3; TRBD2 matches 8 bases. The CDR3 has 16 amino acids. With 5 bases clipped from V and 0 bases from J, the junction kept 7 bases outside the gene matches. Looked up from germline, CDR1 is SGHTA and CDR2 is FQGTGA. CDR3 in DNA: TGTGCCAGCAGCCGCAGCGGGGGAACAAGCACAGATACGCAGTATTTT. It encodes CASSRSGGTSTDTQYF. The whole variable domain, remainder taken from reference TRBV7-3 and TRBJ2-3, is GAGVSQTPSNKVTEKGKYVELRCDPISGHTALYWYRQSLGQGPEFLIYFQGTGAADDSGLPNDRFFAVRPEGSVSTLKIQRTERGDSAVYLCASSRSGGTSTDTQYFGPGTRLTVL.

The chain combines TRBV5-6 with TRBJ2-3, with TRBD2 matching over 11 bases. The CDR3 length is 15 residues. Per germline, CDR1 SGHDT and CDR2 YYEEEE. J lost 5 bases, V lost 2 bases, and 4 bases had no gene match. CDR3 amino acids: CASSFSGRAGDTQYF. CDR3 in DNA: TGTGCCAGCAGCTTTAGCGGGAGGGCGGGAGATACGCAGTATTTT.

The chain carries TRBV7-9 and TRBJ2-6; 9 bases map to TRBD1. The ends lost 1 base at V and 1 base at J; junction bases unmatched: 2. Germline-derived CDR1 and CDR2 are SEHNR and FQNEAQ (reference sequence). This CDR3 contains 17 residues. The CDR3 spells CASSLGTGDSGANVLTF. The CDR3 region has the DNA TGTGCCAGCAGCTTAGGGACAGGGGATTCTGGGGCCAACGTCCTGACTTTC.

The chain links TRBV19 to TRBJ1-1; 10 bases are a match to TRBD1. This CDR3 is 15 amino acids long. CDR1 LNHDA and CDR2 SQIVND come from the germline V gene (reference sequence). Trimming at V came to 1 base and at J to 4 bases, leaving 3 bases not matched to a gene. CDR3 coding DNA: TGTGCCAGTAGTATAGCGGGACAGGGGACCACTGAAGCTTTCTTT. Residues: CASSIAGQGTTEAFF.

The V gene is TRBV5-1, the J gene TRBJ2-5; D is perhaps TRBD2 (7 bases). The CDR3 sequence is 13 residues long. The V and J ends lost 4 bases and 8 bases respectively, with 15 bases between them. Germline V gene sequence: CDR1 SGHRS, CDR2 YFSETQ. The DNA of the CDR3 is TGCGCCAGCAGCGGGGGGGGCCCGGGAACCCAGTACTTC. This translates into CASSGGGPGTQYF. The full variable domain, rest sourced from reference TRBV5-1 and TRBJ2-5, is KAGVTQTPRYLIKTRGQQVTLSCSPISGHRSVSWYQQTPGQGLQFLFEYFSETQRNKGNFPGRFSGRQFSNSRSEMNVSTLELGDSALYLCASSGGGPGTQYFGPGTRLLVL.

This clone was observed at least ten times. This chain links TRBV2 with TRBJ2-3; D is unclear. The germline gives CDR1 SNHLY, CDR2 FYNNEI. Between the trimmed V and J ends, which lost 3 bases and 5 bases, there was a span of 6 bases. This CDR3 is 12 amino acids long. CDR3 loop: CASSDGGDTQYF. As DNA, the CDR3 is TGTGCCAGCAGTGATGGTGGAGATACGCAGTATTTT.

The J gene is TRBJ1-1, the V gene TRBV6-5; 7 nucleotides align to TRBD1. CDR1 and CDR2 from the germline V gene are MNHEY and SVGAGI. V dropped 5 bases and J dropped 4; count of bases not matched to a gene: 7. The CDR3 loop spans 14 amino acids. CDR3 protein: CASSDRQGSTEAFF. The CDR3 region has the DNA TGTGCCAGCAGTGACCGACAGGGAAGCACTGAAGCTTTCTTT.

CDR3 protein: CASRRGALWELFF. The CDR3, as DNA: TGTGCCAGCAGAAGGGGGGCCCTTTGGGAGCTGTTTTTT. The V call is TRBV6-1, the J call TRBJ2-2; D possibly uses TRBD1 or TRBD2 (6 bases each). This CDR3 is 13 amino acids long. The ends were cut back, 6 bases at V and 9 bases at J, with 14 bases in the middle. The germline CDR1 and CDR2 sequences are MNHNS and SASEGT.

CDR3 in DNA: TGTGCCAGCAGCACCTGGGTCACCGGGGAGCTGTTTTTT. Amino acid sequence: CASSTWVTGELFF. The genes are TRBV7-3 and TRBJ2-2; D remains unclear. Trimming removed 5 bases at V and 4 bases at J, with 8 bases between. The CDR3 totals 13 residues. Germline loops: CDR1 SGHTA, CDR2 FQGTGA.

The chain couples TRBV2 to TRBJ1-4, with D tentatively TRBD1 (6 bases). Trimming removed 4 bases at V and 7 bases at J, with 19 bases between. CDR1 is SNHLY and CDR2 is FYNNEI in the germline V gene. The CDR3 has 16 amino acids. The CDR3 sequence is CASSAGTSRSVEKLFF. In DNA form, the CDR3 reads TGTGCCAGCAGTGCCGGGACAAGCCGAAGCGTTGAAAAACTGTTTTTT.

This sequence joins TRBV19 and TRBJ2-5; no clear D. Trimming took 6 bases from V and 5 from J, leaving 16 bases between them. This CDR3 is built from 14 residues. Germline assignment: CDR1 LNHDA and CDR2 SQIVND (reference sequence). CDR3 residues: CASSPSGQGETQYF. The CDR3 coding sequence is TGTGCCAGTAGCCCTTCGGGCCAAGGGGAGACCCAGTACTTC.

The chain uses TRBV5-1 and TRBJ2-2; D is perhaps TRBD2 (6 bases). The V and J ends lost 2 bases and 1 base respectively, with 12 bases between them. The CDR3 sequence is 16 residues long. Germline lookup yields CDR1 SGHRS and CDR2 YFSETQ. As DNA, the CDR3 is TGCGCCAGCAGCTTTAGCGGAACATTGAACACCGGGGAGCTGTTTTTT. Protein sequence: CASSFSGTLNTGELFF.

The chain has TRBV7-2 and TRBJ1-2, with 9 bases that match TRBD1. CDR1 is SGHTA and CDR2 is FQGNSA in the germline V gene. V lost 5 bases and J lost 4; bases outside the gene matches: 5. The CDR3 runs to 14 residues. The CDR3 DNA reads TGTGCCAGCAGCATTCAACAGGGGGCCTATGGCTACACCTTC. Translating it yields CASSIQQGAYGYTF.

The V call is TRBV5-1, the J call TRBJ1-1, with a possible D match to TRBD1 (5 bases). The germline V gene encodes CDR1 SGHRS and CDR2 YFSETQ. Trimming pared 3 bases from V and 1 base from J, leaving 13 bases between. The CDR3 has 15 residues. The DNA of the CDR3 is TGCGCCAGCAGCTCGACCGGGACGGGGAACACTGAAGCTTTCTTT. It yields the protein CASSSTGTGNTEAFF.

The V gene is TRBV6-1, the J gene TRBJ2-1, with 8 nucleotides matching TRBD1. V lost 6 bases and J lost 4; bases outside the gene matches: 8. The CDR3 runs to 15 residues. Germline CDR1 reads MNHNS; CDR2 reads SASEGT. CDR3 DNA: TGTGCCAGCAGGAGACAGGGGAGAAGTTACAATGAGCAGTTCTTC. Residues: CASRRQGRSYNEQFF.

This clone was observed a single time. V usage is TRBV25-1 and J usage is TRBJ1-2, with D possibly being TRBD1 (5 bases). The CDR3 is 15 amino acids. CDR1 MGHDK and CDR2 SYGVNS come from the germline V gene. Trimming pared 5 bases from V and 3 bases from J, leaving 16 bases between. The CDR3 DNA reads TGTGCCAGCAGTCCCCTATGGGGGGACGACTATGGCTACACCTTC. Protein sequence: CASSPLWGDDYGYTF.

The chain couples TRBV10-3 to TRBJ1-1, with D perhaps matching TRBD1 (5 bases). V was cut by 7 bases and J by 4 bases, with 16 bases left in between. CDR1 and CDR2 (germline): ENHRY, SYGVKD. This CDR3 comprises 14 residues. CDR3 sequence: CAINQGVGGTEAFF. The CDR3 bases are TGTGCCATCAATCAAGGGGTTGGGGGCACTGAAGCTTTCTTT.

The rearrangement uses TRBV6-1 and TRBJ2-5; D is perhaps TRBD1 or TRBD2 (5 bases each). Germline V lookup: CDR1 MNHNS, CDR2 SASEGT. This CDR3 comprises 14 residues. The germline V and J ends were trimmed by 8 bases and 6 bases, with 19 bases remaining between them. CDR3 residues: CASLEPGGGKTQYF. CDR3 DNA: TGTGCCAGCTTGGAGCCTGGGGGTGGAAAGACCCAGTACTTC.

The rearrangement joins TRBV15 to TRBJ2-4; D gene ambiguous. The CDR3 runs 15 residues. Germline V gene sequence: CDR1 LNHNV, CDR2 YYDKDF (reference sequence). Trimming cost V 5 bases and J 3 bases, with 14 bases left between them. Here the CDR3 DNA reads TGTGCCACCAGCCAAGACCTGGACGGCAAAAACATTCAGTACTTC. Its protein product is CATSQDLDGKNIQYF.

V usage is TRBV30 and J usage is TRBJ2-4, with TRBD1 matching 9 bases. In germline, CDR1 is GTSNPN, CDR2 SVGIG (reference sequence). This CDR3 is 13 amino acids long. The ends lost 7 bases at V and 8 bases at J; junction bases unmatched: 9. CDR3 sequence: CAFRQGGRDIQYF. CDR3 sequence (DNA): TGTGCCTTCCGACAGGGGGGCCGGGACATTCAGTACTTC.

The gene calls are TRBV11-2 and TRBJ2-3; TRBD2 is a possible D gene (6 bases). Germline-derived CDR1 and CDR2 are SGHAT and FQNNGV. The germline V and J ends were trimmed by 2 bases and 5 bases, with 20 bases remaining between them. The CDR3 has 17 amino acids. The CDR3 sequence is CASSLIGAGSGGDTQYF. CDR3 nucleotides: TGTGCCAGCAGCTTAATTGGCGCGGGGTCCGGGGGAGATACGCAGTATTTT.

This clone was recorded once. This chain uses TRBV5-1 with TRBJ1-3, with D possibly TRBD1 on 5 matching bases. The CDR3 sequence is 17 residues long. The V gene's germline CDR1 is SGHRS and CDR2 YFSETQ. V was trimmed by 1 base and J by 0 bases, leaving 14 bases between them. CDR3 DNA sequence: TGCGCCAGCAGCTTGAGTGTCGGGACTACCTCTGGAAACACCATATATTTT. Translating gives CASSLSVGTTSGNTIYF. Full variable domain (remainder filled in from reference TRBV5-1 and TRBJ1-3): KAGVTQTPRYLIKTRGQQVTLSCSPISGHRSVSWYQQTPGQGLQFLFEYFSETQRNKGNFPGRFSGRQFSNSRSEMNVSTLELGDSALYLCASSLSVGTTSGNTIYFGEGSWLTVV.

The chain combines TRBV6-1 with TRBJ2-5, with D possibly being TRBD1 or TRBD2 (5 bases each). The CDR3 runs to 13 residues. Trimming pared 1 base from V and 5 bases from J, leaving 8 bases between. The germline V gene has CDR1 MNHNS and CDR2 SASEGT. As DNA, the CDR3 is TGTGCCAGCAGTGAAGTAGGGACCGAGACCCAGTACTTC. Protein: CASSEVGTETQYF.

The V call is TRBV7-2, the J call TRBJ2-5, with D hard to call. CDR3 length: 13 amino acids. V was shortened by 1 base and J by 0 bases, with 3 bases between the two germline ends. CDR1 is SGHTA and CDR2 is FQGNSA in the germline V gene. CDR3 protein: CASSLGDQETQYF. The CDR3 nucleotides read TGTGCCAGCAGCTTAGGGGACCAAGAGACCCAGTACTTC.

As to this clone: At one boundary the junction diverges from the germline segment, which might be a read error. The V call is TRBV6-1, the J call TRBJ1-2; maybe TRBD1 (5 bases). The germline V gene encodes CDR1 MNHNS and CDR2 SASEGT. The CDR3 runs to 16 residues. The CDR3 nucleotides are TGTGCCAGCAGAGAAGCTACAGGAACCACTAACTATGGCTACACCTTC. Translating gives CASREATGTTNYGYTF.

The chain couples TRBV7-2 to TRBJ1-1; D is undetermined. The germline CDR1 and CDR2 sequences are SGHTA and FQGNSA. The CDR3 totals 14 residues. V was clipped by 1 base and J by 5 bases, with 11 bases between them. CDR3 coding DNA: TGTGCCAGCAGCTTAGATCCGCAGGTAACTGAAGCTTTCTTT. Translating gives CASSLDPQVTEAFF.